A selection of T cell receptor beta chains follows, all from one sample in a study of T cell responses to AZD1222 COVID-19 vaccine. Here immunoSEQ multiplex PCR was the method, and the copy in TCRdb shows in-frame clones only, minus some. The profile shows some 87,000 clones, under 95% of them singletons. The sequences come from peripheral blood, collected on day 0 of MenACWY control vaccination. The receptors originated from an adult in good health. Both conserved end residues are part of each CDR3. D genes are given only for firm matches. Expanded clones get a size class; other rows say once, few or many, or leave the size out.

>TRBJ2-1|TRBV7-3|NA|NA
CASSLGSPDLNNEQFF
TGTGCCAGCAGCTTGGGATCACCGGACCTCAACAATGAGCAGTTCTTC
>TRBJ2-1|TRBV5-4|NA|NA
CASSFDGADNEQFF
TGTGCCAGCAGCTTTGATGGTGCCGACAATGAGCAGTTCTTC
>TRBJ2-7|TRBV7-2|NA|NA
CASSLNPGDSYEQYF
TGTGCCAGCAGCTTAAATCCGGGGGATTCCTACGAGCAGTACTTC
>TRBJ2-3|TRBV6-5|NA|NA
CASSRGAGTDTQYF
TGTGCCAGCAGCCGAGGTGCGGGCACAGATACGCAGTATTTT
>TRBJ2-7|TRBV21-1|NA|NA
CASEPNRLAEAYEQYF
TGTGCCAGCGAACCCAATAGACTAGCGGAGGCCTACGAGCAGTACTTC
>TRBJ1-3|TRBV11-2|NA|once
CASSQGSGNTIYF
TGTGCCAGCAGCCAAGGATCTGGAAACACCATATATTTT
>TRBJ2-1|TRBV19|NA|once
CASSIRWTHNEQFF
TGTGCCAGTAGTATAAGATGGACCCACAATGAGCAGTTCTTC
>TRBJ1-1|TRBV9|NA|NA
CATSNGANTEAFF
TGTGCCACCTCTAACGGGGCGAACACTGAAGCTTTCTTT
>TRBJ2-1|TRBV6-5|NA|NA
CASTIGRDNEQFF
TGTGCCAGCACGATAGGCAGGGACAATGAGCAGTTCTTC
>TRBJ1-1|TRBV6-1|NA|few
CASSEYVTGITFF
TGTGCCAGCAGTGAATACGTGACAGGTATCACTTTCTTT
>TRBJ1-1|TRBV28|NA|NA
CASSSPTSRDTEAFF
TGTGCCAGCAGTTCCCCCACTTCACGGGACACTGAAGCTTTCTTT
>TRBJ2-7|TRBV5-3|NA|NA
CARRWEALTYEQYF
TGTGCCAGAAGGTGGGAAGCGCTTACCTACGAGCAGTACTTC
>TRBJ2-1|TRBV11-3|TRBD2|few
CASSLGLAGGIEQFF
TGTGCCAGCAGCTTAGGGCTAGCGGGGGGGATTGAGCAGTTCTTC
>TRBJ1-1|TRBV5-1|TRBD1|NA
CASSSLSKDRIPEAFF
TGCGCCAGCAGCTCCCTCTCTAAGGACAGGATTCCTGAAGCTTTCTTT
>TRBJ2-1|TRBV7-9|TRBD2|NA
CASSLLAGANDEQFF
TGTGCCAGCAGCTTACTAGCGGGCGCAAACGATGAGCAGTTCTTC
>TRBJ1-1|TRBV10-1|NA|NA
CASSPDTASRTEAFF
TGCGCCAGCAGTCCCGACACAGCCTCGAGGACTGAAGCTTTCTTT
>TRBJ2-1|TRBV7-6|NA|NA
CASSYSGTGYTNEQFF
TGTGCCAGCAGCTATAGCGGGACAGGGTATACAAATGAGCAGTTCTTC
>TRBJ1-1|TRBV27|TRBD1|few
CASRRQGRGMNTEAFF
TGTGCCAGCAGGCGACAGGGTCGGGGCATGAACACTGAAGCTTTCTTT
>TRBJ1-3|TRBV6-6|TRBD1|NA
CASSYSGQPGGNTIYF
TGTGCCAGCAGTTACTCGGGACAGCCTGGAGGAAACACCATATATTTT
>TRBJ1-3|TRBV19|NA|NA
CASSIGSGSSGNTIYF
TGTGCCAGTAGTATCGGTTCAGGTTCCTCTGGAAACACCATATATTTT
>TRBJ2-1|TRBV28|NA|NA
CASRRREQYNEQFF
TGTGCCAGCAGGCGTAGGGAACAGTACAATGAGCAGTTCTTC
>TRBJ2-5|TRBV5-1|NA|NA
CASSLGQTDQETQYF
TGCGCCAGCAGCTTGGGACAGACAGACCAAGAGACCCAGTACTTC